One sample yielded the 31 T cell receptor beta chains listed below, sequenced in a study of sequential checkpoint blockade in melanoma. TCRdb's table, derived via immunoSEQ multiplex PCR, lists solely in-frame clones and lacks some. The sample records about 3,700 clones, roughly 45% being singletons. Treatment indicated: randomized to nivolumab then ipilimumab (arm A) or the reverse (arm B). The specimen comprised CD8+ T cells sorted from blood (inferred from file names), sampled from a patient given nivolumab and ipilimumab in sequence. Every receptor here comes from a human donor with melanoma.

The V call is TRBV27, the J call TRBJ2-7; the D gene is possibly TRBD2 (6 bases). Trimming shortened V by 5 bases and J by 2 bases, and 13 bases separated the two germline ends. Germline CDR1 reads MNHEY; CDR2 reads SMNVEV (reference sequence). There are 14 residues in the CDR3. The CDR3 region is CASSNGGTTYEQYF. CDR3 DNA: TGTGCCAGCAGTAACGGGGGAACCACCTACGAGCAGTACTTC.

V and J are TRBV28 and TRBJ1-4; tentatively, D is TRBD1 (6 bases). In germline, CDR1 is MDHEN, CDR2 SYDVKM. Trimming shortened V by 6 bases and J by 6 bases, and 14 bases separated the two germline ends. This CDR3 is built from 14 residues. CDR3 nucleotides: TGTGCCAGCAGCCCACAGGGAGGGGATGAAAAACTGTTTTTT. This encodes CASSPQGGDEKLFF.

The rearrangement joins TRBV27 to TRBJ2-6; D is undetermined. CDR3 length: 14 residues. With 3 bases removed from V and 0 bases from J, the gap between germline ends came to 3 bases. CDR1 and CDR2 from the germline V gene are MNHEY and SMNVEV (reference sequence). The CDR3 loop reads CASSFSSGANVLTF. The DNA of the CDR3 is TGTGCCAGCAGTTTCAGCTCTGGGGCCAACGTCCTGACTTTC.

This clone showed up just once. The chain has TRBV28 and TRBJ2-7; 9 bases line up with TRBD2. V shed 4 bases, J shed 3 bases, and the junction held 19 bases outside the gene matches. The CDR3 runs 19 residues. Germline values: CDR1 MDHEN, CDR2 SYDVKM. The CDR3 region has the DNA TGTGCCAGCAGTTACCCGCGCCAGGGAGTGGGACTAGCCGTCTACGAGCAGTACTTC. Protein sequence: CASSYPRQGVGLAVYEQYF.

The V gene is TRBV27, the J gene TRBJ2-7; TRBD1 agrees at 8 bases. Germline V CDR1 and CDR2: MNHEY, SMNVEV (reference sequence). This CDR3 region has 16 residues. J lost 1 base, V lost 3 bases, and 8 bases had no gene match. The chain's CDR3 is CASSFLGQGPSYEQYF. The CDR3 nucleotides are TGTGCCAGCAGTTTTTTAGGACAGGGCCCATCCTACGAGCAGTACTTC.

V is TRBV11-3 and J is TRBJ1-4, with D hard to call. CDR1 SGHNT and CDR2 YENEEA come from the germline V gene. This CDR3 comprises 15 residues. Trimming cost V 3 bases and J 0 bases, with 8 bases left between them. The CDR3 sequence is CASSLISSTNEKLFF. CDR3 bases: TGTGCCAGCAGCTTGATTAGTTCAACTAATGAAAAACTGTTTTTT.

This sequence joins TRBV27 and TRBJ1-5; TRBD1 is a possible D gene (6 bases). Trimming removed 3 bases from V and 3 bases from J, with 18 bases in between. The CDR3 spans 17 residues. CDR1 and CDR2 (germline): MNHEY, SMNVEV (reference sequence). This CDR3 reads CASSFRGSAIHNQPQHF. Written as DNA, the CDR3 is TGTGCCAGCAGTTTCAGGGGCAGCGCAATTCACAATCAGCCCCAGCATTTT.

V usage is TRBV27 and J usage is TRBJ2-7; the D is unclear. The germline gives CDR1 MNHEY, CDR2 SMNVEV (reference sequence). Trimming cost V 6 bases and J 1 base, with 10 bases left between them. The CDR3 has 13 amino acids. The CDR3 sequence is CASRIGESYEQYF. The CDR3 DNA sequence: TGTGCCAGCAGAATCGGAGAATCCTACGAGCAGTACTTC.

The chain recombines TRBV6-9 with TRBJ2-1, with D possibly being TRBD2 (6 bases). Germline CDR1 and CDR2: MNHGY and SVAAGI. Trimming cost V 3 bases and J 1 base, with 13 bases left between them. This CDR3 spans 16 amino acids. Here the CDR3 reads CASSYSGGSSYNEQFF. In nucleotides, the CDR3 is TGTGCCAGCAGTTACTCCGGGGGTTCATCCTACAATGAGCAGTTCTTC.

The chain is built from TRBV5-1 and TRBJ2-7; tentatively, D is TRBD1 (5 bases). The CDR3 length is 12 residues. Germline assignment: CDR1 SGHRS and CDR2 YFSETQ. With 0 bases removed from V and 5 bases from J, the gap between germline ends came to 6 bases. The CDR3 is CASSLVGDEQYF. As DNA, the CDR3 is TGCGCCAGCAGCTTGGTAGGGGACGAGCAGTACTTC.

The chain has TRBV27 and TRBJ2-1, with 7 bases aligning to TRBD2. The CDR3 totals 14 residues. The germline CDR1 and CDR2 sequences are MNHEY and SMNVEV (reference sequence). V dropped 4 bases and J dropped 7; count of bases not matched to a gene: 7. Here the CDR3 DNA reads TGTGCCAGCAGTTCCCCGGGACTATTGAATGAGCAGTTCTTC. As protein: CASSSPGLLNEQFF.

This clone is large. The chain combines TRBV28 with TRBJ2-7, with D possibly matching TRBD2 (5 bases). The CDR3 runs to 17 residues. V lost 2 bases and J 2 bases, leaving 19 bases between the germline ends. Germline CDR1 is MDHEN and CDR2 is SYDVKM. CDR3 loop: CASSLEFLREPAYEQYF. CDR3 coding DNA: TGTGCCAGCAGTTTAGAATTCCTCCGGGAACCGGCCTACGAGCAGTACTTC.

In its sample, this clone was seen a few times. The chain employs TRBV28 and TRBJ2-7; a weak D match, TRBD1 (6 bases). Trimming left V 2 bases short and J 3 bases short, with 11 bases between. The CDR3 sequence is 14 residues long. From germline, CDR1 is MDHEN and CDR2 SYDVKM. The CDR3 is CASSLGGRGYEQYF. The CDR3 region has the DNA TGTGCCAGCAGTTTAGGGGGCAGGGGCTACGAGCAGTACTTC.

This sequence joins TRBV7-3 and TRBJ1-1; unclear D gene. Trimming pared 2 bases from V and 1 base from J, leaving 5 bases between. The CDR3 has 13 residues. Germline V gives CDR1 SGHTA, CDR2 FQGTGA. Written as DNA, the CDR3 is TGTGCCAGCAGCTTAGGAGAGAACACTGAAGCTTTCTTT. Protein: CASSLGENTEAFF.

This clone was recorded a few times. V and J are TRBV28 and TRBJ2-5, with 10 bases fitting TRBD2. The J call is in doubt because the DNA end fits TRBJ2-7 better. CDR1 is MDHEN and CDR2 is SYDVKM in the germline V gene. The CDR3 loop spans 15 amino acids. CDR3 in amino acids: CASRRTSGRVYEQYF. The CDR3 DNA follows: TGTGCCAGCAGACGGACTAGCGGCCGGGTCTACGAGCAGTACTTC.

In its sample, this clone is medium-sized. The V and J genes are TRBV13 and TRBJ2-7; possibly TRBD2 for D (5 bases). The CDR3 totals 14 residues. Germline V gene lookup returns CDR1 PRHDT and CDR2 FYEKMQ (reference sequence). V lost 5 bases and J 6 bases, leaving 17 bases between the germline ends. The CDR3 loop is CASSMLLSGFEQYF. DNA for the CDR3: TGTGCCAGCAGCATGCTCCTGTCGGGGTTCGAGCAGTACTTC.

The DNA of the CDR3 is TGCGCCAGTCAGGGGAGTTCTGGGAGTTCTGGAAACACCATATATTTT. Encoded protein: CASQGSSGSSGNTIYF. This sequence joins TRBV23-1 and TRBJ1-3, with D maybe TRBD1 (6 bases). TRBV23-1 is an open reading frame whose function is uncertain. The CDR3 totals 16 residues. The V end was cut by 9 bases, the J end by 1 base, with 19 bases between.

This chain joins TRBV9 and TRBJ2-7; TRBD1 agrees at 9 bases. The germline CDR1 and CDR2 sequences are SGDLS and YYNGEE. CDR3 length: 13 residues. J lost 7 bases, V lost 5 bases, and 7 bases had no gene match. The CDR3 spells CASSGDRVREQYF. In nucleotides, the CDR3 is TGTGCCAGCAGTGGGGACAGGGTGCGAGAGCAGTACTTC.

This clone was detected only a few times. V is TRBV6-5 and J is TRBJ1-5; TRBD1 is a possible D gene (5 bases). The CDR3 totals 14 residues. The germline V gene encodes CDR1 MNHEY and CDR2 SVGAGI. The germline V and J ends were trimmed by 2 bases and 5 bases, with 10 bases remaining between them. CDR3 DNA sequence: TGTGCCAGCAGTTACGTAGGGGCCCATCAGCCCCAGCATTTT. It yields the protein CASSYVGAHQPQHF.

A few counts support this clone. The gene calls are TRBV7-5 and TRBJ1-5. TRBV7-5 is a pseudogene locus. This CDR3 comprises 9 residues. The CDR3 DNA reads TGTGCCAGAACTGAGCCCCAGCATTTT. Translated: CARTEPQHF.

This rearrangement joins TRBV7-8 to TRBJ2-7; no firm D call. Looked up from germline, CDR1 is SGHVS and CDR2 is FQNEAQ. The germline V and J ends were trimmed by 5 bases and 2 bases, with 13 bases remaining between them. The CDR3 covers 14 residues. The CDR3 DNA sequence: TGTGCCAGCAGCCCACCGAGCATTCCCTACGAGCAGTACTTC. Residues: CASSPPSIPYEQYF.

The V and J genes are TRBV28 and TRBJ1-1; D gene uncertain. The germline V and J ends were trimmed by 5 bases and 0 bases, with 13 bases remaining between them. Germline CDR1 and CDR2: MDHEN and SYDVKM. CDR3 length: 15 residues. The CDR3 is CASSPSSVLNTEAFF. In nucleotides, the CDR3 is TGTGCCAGCAGTCCGTCCTCGGTTCTGAACACTGAAGCTTTCTTT.

The chain is built from TRBV27 and TRBJ1-2; D gene uncertain. Deletions cut 0 bases from V and 1 base from J, with 3 bases between. The CDR3 is 13 residues long. Germline CDR1 MNHEY, CDR2 SMNVEV (reference sequence). CDR3 bases: TGTGCCAGCAGTTTATCCCTTAACTATGGCTACACCTTC. Protein: CASSLSLNYGYTF.

The table lists this clone with a few counts. This chain links TRBV7-3 with TRBJ1-5, with 7 bases lining up with TRBD1. This CDR3 region has 18 residues. Per the germline V gene, CDR1 is SGHTA and CDR2 is FQGTGA. The J segment lost 0 bases and the V segment lost 2 bases, leaving 10 bases of the junction unmatched. The CDR3 DNA is TGTGCCAGCAGCTTACCGGAGGGGGCGGCCCCTAGCAATCAGCCCCAGCATTTT. Encoded protein: CASSLPEGAAPSNQPQHF. The whole variable domain, remainder taken from reference TRBV7-3 and TRBJ1-5, is GAGVSQTPSNKVTEKGKYVELRCDPISGHTALYWYRQSLGQGPEFLIYFQGTGAADDSGLPNDRFFAVRPEGSVSTLKIQRTERGDSAVYLCASSLPEGAAPSNQPQHFGDGTRLSIL.

V usage is TRBV6-5 and J usage is TRBJ1-5; 9 bases align to TRBD1. V trimming: 2 bases; J trimming: 4 bases; junction bases outside the gene matches: 0. Germline loops: CDR1 MNHEY, CDR2 SVGAGI. CDR3 length: 14 residues. In DNA form, the CDR3 reads TGTGCCAGCAGTTACGGACAGGGGAATCAGCCCCAGCATTTT. This encodes CASSYGQGNQPQHF.

The chain joins TRBV4-3 to TRBJ2-7; TRBD1 matches 8 bases. The CDR3 extends over 15 amino acids. Germline loops: CDR1 LGHNA, CDR2 YSLEER. V gave up 0 bases and J gave up 6 bases; unmatched junction bases: 7. The chain's CDR3 is CASSQEPGGGPEQYF. CDR3 DNA sequence: TGCGCCAGCAGCCAAGAACCAGGGGGCGGACCCGAGCAGTACTTC.

Only a few counts were recorded for this clone. V gene TRBV4-3 combines with J gene TRBJ1-1; no reliable D call. V was cut by 4 bases and J by 8 bases, with 14 bases left in between. Germline-derived CDR1 and CDR2 are LGHNA and YSLEER. The CDR3 has 13 amino acids. In DNA, the CDR3 is TGCGCCAGCAGCCTTACGGAGGTCGGCGAAGCTTTCTTT. Protein sequence: CASSLTEVGEAFF.

This clone was recorded a few times. J is TRBJ2-7 and V is TRBV7-3, with no clear D. Germline assignment: CDR1 SGHTA and CDR2 FQGTGA. Trimming shortened V by 5 bases and J by 5 bases, and 19 bases separated the two germline ends. This CDR3 is built from 15 residues. The CDR3 sequence is CASSLVDSRIHEQYF. The CDR3 DNA reads as TGTGCCAGCAGCCTCGTCGATAGCCGTATTCACGAGCAGTACTTC.

This clone was detected a few times. This chain connects TRBV7-9 to TRBJ2-7, with D tentatively TRBD2 (6 bases). With 6 bases removed from V and 7 bases from J, the gap between germline ends came to 19 bases. The germline CDR1 and CDR2 sequences are SEHNR and FQNEAQ (reference sequence). CDR3 length: 14 residues. This CDR3 reads CASRPGDSGPEQYF. DNA of the CDR3: TGTGCCAGCAGGCCGGGGGATTCTGGGCCGGAGCAGTACTTC.

This clone was seen only a few times. The CDR3 loop is CASSLQDYYGYTF. Here the CDR3 DNA reads TGTGCCAGCAGCTTACAGGACTACTATGGCTACACCTTC. The V call is TRBV28, the J call TRBJ1-2, with D perhaps TRBD1 (5 bases). V lost 6 bases and J 3 bases, leaving 11 bases between the germline ends. The CDR3 covers 13 residues. CDR1 is MDHEN and CDR2 is SYDVKM in the germline V gene.

The chain uses TRBV27 and TRBJ2-7, with D maybe TRBD2 (6 bases). Germline CDR1 MNHEY, CDR2 SMNVEV (reference sequence). This CDR3 has 14 residues. V gave up 7 bases and J gave up 1 base, with 14 bases separating them. In nucleotides, the CDR3 is TGTGCCAGCACCACGGGACGGGGGTCCTACGAGCAGTACTTC. As protein: CASTTGRGSYEQYF.